This TCR beta chain is drawn from a study of blood T cell repertoires in COVID-19. Study-wide background: T cells, B-cell-depleted T cells, or PBMCs provided the cDNA or gDNA that served as material.

This CDR3 is built from 17 residues. J was trimmed by 1 base and V by 0 bases; bases with no gene match: 8. Germline loops: CDR1 SGHTA, CDR2 FQGNSA. The Seattle site enrolled patients during active infection and followed them longitudinally. Original methodology: Estimation of nucleated cell counts relied on the amplification of reference gene primers. Measured with immunoSEQ multiplex PCR; TCRdb has only the in-frame clones, and not every one. V, J and clone size were drawn from that table, and D and trimming were deduced from the DNA. The data show 12,000 or so clones, 71% seen once. The clonotype was recovered from a man in his sixties with COVID-19, enrolled during active disease. Material for sequencing was peripheral blood. The chain links TRBV7-2 to TRBJ2-5, with TRBD1 matching over 7 bases. The CDR3 is CASSLAMDRMAQETQYF. Here the CDR3 DNA reads TGTGCCAGCAGCTTAGCGATGGACAGGATGGCCCAAGAGACCCAGTACTTC.